The 21 T cell receptor beta chains listed next were all sequenced from one sample in a study of T cells in Graves' hyperthyroidism and ophthalmopathy. Amplified TCR beta CDR3 regions came from RNA transcripts. With the HTBI primer set, the TCR CDR3 went through a first round of RT-PCR. MiXCR, run by TCRdb on the multiplex PCR reads, gives a single entry per CDR3 protein. The data show a few hundred thousand distinct CDR3 sequences, about 15% seen once. Sequencing input: blood. These receptors were collected from a woman aged 18 to 35 with Graves' hyperthyroidism.

Note on this clonotype: The junction shows a germline mismatch at one end, possibly a read error. V is TRBV24-1 and J is TRBJ1-6; D is uncertain. The germline gives CDR1 KGHDR, CDR2 SFDVKD. This CDR3 is built from 17 residues. In DNA form, the CDR3 reads TGTGCCACCGGTGATACCCGCCGGGGAGGGAATAATTCACCCCCCCACTTT. This encodes CATGDTRRGGNNSPPHF.

This clonotype was recorded at least ten times. The CDR3 sequence is CAWRLYNEQFF. DNA of the CDR3: TGTGCCTGGAGGTTATACAATGAGCAGTTCTTC. This chain links TRBV30 with TRBJ2-1; D is unresolved. V dropped 3 bases and J dropped 4 bases, with 4 bases sitting between them. CDR1 is GTSNPN, CDR2 SVGIG, per germline (reference sequence). CDR3 length equals 11 residues.

V and J are TRBV24-1 and TRBJ1-1; no clear D. Germline V gene sequence: CDR1 KGHDR, CDR2 SFDVKD. The CDR3 runs 9 residues. CDR3 bases: TGTGCAACTCACACTGAAGCTTTCTTT. It encodes CATHTEAFF.

In this sample, this clonotype turned up many times. The V gene is TRBV30, the J gene TRBJ2-7; D unclear. Germline V gene data show CDR1 as GTSNPN and CDR2 as SVGIG (reference sequence). The CDR3 is 12 amino acids. Trimming shortened V by 0 bases and J by 6 bases, and 9 bases separated the two germline ends. The CDR3 nucleotides read TGTGCCTGGAGTGTACTCGGCCGCGAGCAGTACGTC. Translation: CAWSVLGREQYV.

This clonotype was found many times. This chain joins TRBV19 and TRBJ1-6; no firm D call. The CDR3 spans 18 residues. V was trimmed by 5 bases and J by 0 bases, leaving 17 bases between them. Germline CDR1 LNHDA, CDR2 SQIVND (reference sequence). The CDR3 DNA follows: TGTGCCAGTAGTTCTCCGGACGGTAGGAGCTCCTATAATTCACCCCTCCACTTT. Its protein product is CASSSPDGRSSYNSPLHF.

This clonotype was counted many times. This sequence joins TRBV11-1 and TRBJ2-1; 9 bases match TRBD2. This CDR3 comprises 14 residues. CDR1 SGHAT and CDR2 FQDESV come from the germline V gene (reference sequence). The V and J ends lost 1 base and 8 bases, in that order; junction bases with no gene match: 3. This chain's CDR3 is CASSLVIAGDEQFF. The CDR3 DNA sequence: TGTGCCAGCAGCTTAGTTATAGCGGGAGATGAGCAGTTCTTC.

This clonotype has more than one count but fewer than ten. The chain carries TRBV6-1 and TRBJ2-3; D may match TRBD1 or TRBD2 (6 bases each). The CDR3 is 17 amino acids. Trimming cost V 5 bases and J 2 bases, with 20 bases left between them. The V gene's germline CDR1 is MNHNS and CDR2 SASEGT. CDR3 sequence reads: CASSRTAGQADTDTQYF. The CDR3, as DNA: TGTGCCAGCAGTAGAACCGCGGGACAAGCGGACACAGATACGCAGTATTTT.

On this clonotype itself: A read error may explain this, as a much larger clone is one base away. The genes are TRBV3-1 and TRBJ2-1, with 12 positions matching TRBD2. The CDR3 loop spans 16 amino acids. Germline assignment: CDR1 LGHDT and CDR2 YNNKEL (reference sequence). The CDR3 nucleotides are TGTGCCTGCAGCCTGCCCACTAGCGGGAGGATTGGTGAGCAGTTCTTC. It translates to CACSLPTSGRIGEQFF.

There are many counts of this clonotype. The chain links TRBV7-8 to TRBJ1-2; 9 bases line up with TRBD1. CDR3 length equals 16 residues. In germline, CDR1 is SGHVS, CDR2 FQNEAQ. Trimming at V came to 5 bases and at J to 3 bases, leaving 10 bases not matched to a gene. The CDR3 spells CASSRRDRDLDYGYTF. The CDR3 DNA reads TGTGCCAGCAGCCGACGGGACAGGGATTTGGACTATGGCTACACCTTC.

This clonotype showed up many times. The V and J genes are TRBV27 and TRBJ1-5, with 9 bases fitting TRBD1. Germline loops: CDR1 MNHEY, CDR2 SMNVEV (reference sequence). Germline trimming cut 2 bases from V and 4 bases from J; bases unmatched to any gene: 3. The length of the CDR3 is 15 residues. CDR3 in amino acids: CASSLLGQGNQPQHF. The DNA of the CDR3 is TGTGCCAGCAGTTTACTGGGACAGGGTAATCAGCCCCAGCATTTT.

This clonotype was counted ten times or more. The gene calls are TRBV29-1 and TRBJ2-2; perhaps TRBD1 as D (5 bases). Trimming took off 6 bases at V and 5 bases at J, with 7 bases between the two ends. The CDR3 contains 11 residues. Germline V gives CDR1 SQVTM, CDR2 ANQGSEA. This CDR3 is CSVRQTGELFF. For the CDR3, the DNA is TGCAGCGTCCGACAGACCGGGGAGCTGTTTTTT.

This clonotype was seen a handful of times. The V and J genes are TRBV11-1 and TRBJ2-5; no definite D call. V lost 1 base, J lost 3 bases, and 9 bases lay in between. Germline CDR1 is SGHAT and CDR2 is FQDESV (reference sequence). The CDR3 consists of 14 residues. CDR3 sequence: CASSLGQRKETQYF. In DNA, the CDR3 is TGTGCCAGCAGCTTAGGGCAGAGAAAAGAGACCCAGTACTTC.

This clonotype was counted at least ten times. CDR3 sequence: CASSPKQLAGSGEQYV. In DNA, the CDR3 is TGTGCCAGCAGTCCGAAACAACTAGCGGGATCTGGCGAGCAGTACGTC. This rearrangement joins TRBV27 to TRBJ2-7, with TRBD2 matching 10 bases. The J segment lost 6 bases and the V segment lost 5 bases, leaving 13 bases of the junction unmatched. The CDR3 consists of 16 residues. Germline CDR1 and CDR2: MNHEY and SMNVEV (reference sequence).

This clonotype was recorded many times. This CDR3 is CASSRFGTGGYEQYV. In nucleotides, the CDR3 is TGTGCCAGCAGTAGATTCGGGACAGGAGGCTACGAGCAGTACGTC. The J gene is TRBJ2-7, the V gene TRBV6-1; 8 bases map to TRBD1. V trimming: 5 bases; J trimming: 3 bases; junction bases outside the gene matches: 9. Germline V gene data show CDR1 as MNHNS and CDR2 as SASEGT. This CDR3 is 15 amino acids long.

This clonotype was counted at least ten times. The gene calls are TRBV24-1 and TRBJ2-1; 8 positions agree with TRBD1. V shed 4 bases, J shed 8 bases, and the junction held 15 bases outside the gene matches. Germline CDR1 KGHDR, CDR2 SFDVKD. The CDR3 consists of 17 residues. The CDR3 region has the DNA TGTGCCACCAGTGACACCTCAAGATCCGGGACAGGATATGAGCAGTTCTTC. Residues: CATSDTSRSGTGYEQFF.

This clonotype has ten or more counts. CDR3 DNA sequence: TGTGCCAGCAGGCCCCTAACCGGGGAGCTGTTTTTT. Translated: CASRPLTGELFF. The chain recombines TRBV13 with TRBJ2-2; no firm D call. Germline V CDR1 and CDR2: PRHDT, FYEKMQ (reference sequence). The CDR3 spans 12 residues. Trimming removed 6 bases from V and 5 bases from J, with 7 bases in between.

This clonotype was counted many times. The V and J genes are TRBV29-1 and TRBJ1-2; D unresolved. Germline CDR1 is SQVTM and CDR2 is ANQGSEA. The ends were cut back, 0 bases at V and 4 bases at J, with 12 bases in the middle. The CDR3 covers 14 residues. The CDR3 reads CSVEDGEDIYGYTF. In nucleotides, the CDR3 is TGCAGCGTTGAAGATGGGGAGGATATCTATGGCTACACCTTC.

This clonotype was observed a handful of times. V is TRBV20-1 and J is TRBJ1-1, with unresolved D. Trimming took off 2 bases at V and 0 bases at J, with 10 bases between the two ends. Looked up from germline, CDR1 is DFQATT and CDR2 is SNEGSKA (reference sequence). The CDR3 loop spans 14 amino acids. CDR3 sequence reads: CSARPPGLNTEAFF. CDR3 in DNA: TGCAGTGCTAGACCGCCGGGATTGAACACTGAAGCTTTCTTT.

This clonotype occurred a few times. V is TRBV25-1 and J is TRBJ1-1; D gene uncertain. Germline loops: CDR1 MGHDK, CDR2 SYGVNS. The CDR3 is 12 residues long. V was cut by 4 bases and J by 1 base, with 4 bases left in between. CDR3 nucleotide sequence: TGTGCCAGCAGTGGACCGAACACTGAAGCTTTCTTT. It specifies CASSGPNTEAFF.

This clonotype was observed at least ten times. This chain joins TRBV2 and TRBJ2-2, with a weak D call TRBD1 (6 bases). CDR3 size: 15 residues. CDR1 and CDR2 from the germline V gene are SNHLY and FYNNEI. Trimming pared 5 bases from V and 0 bases from J, leaving 10 bases between. For the CDR3, the DNA is TGTGCCAGCAGTTCCAGGGGACCGAACACCGGGGAGCTGTTTTTT. Translation gives CASSSRGPNTGELFF.

The CDR3 sequence: CARKPGFSGNTIYF. CDR3 bases: TGTGCCAGGAAGCCAGGGTTCTCTGGAAACACCATATATTTT. The rearrangement links TRBV2 to TRBJ1-3; possible D gene TRBD1, 5 bases. Germline V lookup: CDR1 SNHLY, CDR2 FYNNEI. Trimming left V 9 bases short and J 0 bases short, with 12 bases between. The CDR3 spans 14 residues.